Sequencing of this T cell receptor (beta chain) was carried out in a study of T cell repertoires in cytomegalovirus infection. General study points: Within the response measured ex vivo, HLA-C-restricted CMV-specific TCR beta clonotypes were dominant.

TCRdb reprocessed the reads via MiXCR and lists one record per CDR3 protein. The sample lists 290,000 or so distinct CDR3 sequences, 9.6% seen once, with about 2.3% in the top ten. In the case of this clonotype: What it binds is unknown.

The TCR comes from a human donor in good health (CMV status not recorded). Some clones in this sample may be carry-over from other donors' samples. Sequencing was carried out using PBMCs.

CDR3 loop: CASSQGSPGYTF. CDR3 sequence (DNA): TGTGCCAGCAGCCAAGGGAGCCCGGGCTACACCTTC. This chain connects TRBV3-1 to TRBJ1-2; D is uncertain. The ends were cut back, 1 base at V and 8 bases at J, with 8 bases in the middle. Germline loops: CDR1 LGHDT, CDR2 YNNKEL (reference sequence). The CDR3 contains 12 residues.